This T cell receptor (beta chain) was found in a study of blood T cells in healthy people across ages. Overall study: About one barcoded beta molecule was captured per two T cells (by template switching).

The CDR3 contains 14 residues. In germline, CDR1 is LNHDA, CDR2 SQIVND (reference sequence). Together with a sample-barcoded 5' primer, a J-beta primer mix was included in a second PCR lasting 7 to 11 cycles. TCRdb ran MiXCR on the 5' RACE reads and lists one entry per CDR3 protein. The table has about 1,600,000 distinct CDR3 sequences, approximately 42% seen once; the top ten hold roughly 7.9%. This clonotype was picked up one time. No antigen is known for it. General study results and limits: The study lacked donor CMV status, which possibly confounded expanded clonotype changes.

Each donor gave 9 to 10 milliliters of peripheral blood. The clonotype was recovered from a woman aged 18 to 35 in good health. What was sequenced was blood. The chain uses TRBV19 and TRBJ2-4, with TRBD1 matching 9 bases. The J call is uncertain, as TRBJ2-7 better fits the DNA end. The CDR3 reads CASTPRDRVYEQYF. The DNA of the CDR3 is TGTGCCAGTACCCCCCGGGACAGGGTGTACGAGCAGTACTTC.